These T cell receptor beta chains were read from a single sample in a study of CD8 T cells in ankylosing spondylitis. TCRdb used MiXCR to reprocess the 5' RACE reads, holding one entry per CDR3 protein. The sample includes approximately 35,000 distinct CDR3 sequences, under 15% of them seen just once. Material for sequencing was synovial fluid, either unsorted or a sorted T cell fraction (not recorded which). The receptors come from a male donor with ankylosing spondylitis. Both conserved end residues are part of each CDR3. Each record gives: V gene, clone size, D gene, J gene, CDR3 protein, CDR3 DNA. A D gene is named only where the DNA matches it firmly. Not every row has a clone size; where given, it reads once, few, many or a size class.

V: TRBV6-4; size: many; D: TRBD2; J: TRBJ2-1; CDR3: CASSDGSGGDEQFF; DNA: TGTGCCAGCAGTGATGGTAGCGGGGGGGATGAGCAGTTCTTC
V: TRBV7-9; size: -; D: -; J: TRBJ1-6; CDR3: CASSVQESSYNSPLHF; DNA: TGTGCCAGCAGCGTACAGGAGAGCTCCTATAATTCACCCCTCCACTTT
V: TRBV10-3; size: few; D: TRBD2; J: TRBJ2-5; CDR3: CAIRLLASRETQYF; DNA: TGTGCCATCAGGCTACTAGCGTCCAGGGAGACCCAGTACTTC
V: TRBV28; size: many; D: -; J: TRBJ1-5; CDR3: CASSQYYQPQHF; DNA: TGTGCCAGCAGTCAATATTATCAGCCCCAGCATTTT
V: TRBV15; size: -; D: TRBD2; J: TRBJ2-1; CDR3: CATSTGTSGSWGLGEQFF; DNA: TGTGCCACCAGCACTGGGACTAGCGGGAGCTGGGGCTTAGGAGAGCAGTTCTTC
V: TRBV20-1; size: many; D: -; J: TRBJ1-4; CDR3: CSAQDRTVPREKLFF; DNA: TGCAGTGCTCAAGACAGGACTGTACCAAGGGAAAAACTGTTTTTT
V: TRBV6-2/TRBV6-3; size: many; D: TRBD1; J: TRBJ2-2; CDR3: CASSLTGVTGELFF; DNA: TGTGCCAGCAGTTTGACAGGGGTCACCGGGGAGCTGTTTTTT
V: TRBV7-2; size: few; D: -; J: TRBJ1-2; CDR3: CASSLVQGNYGYTF; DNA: TGTGCCAGCAGCTTAGTCCAGGGGAACTATGGCTACACCTTC
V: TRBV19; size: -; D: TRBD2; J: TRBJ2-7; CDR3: CASSAGGVPYEQYF; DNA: TGTGCCAGTAGTGCGGGGGGTGTACCCTACGAGCAGTACTTC
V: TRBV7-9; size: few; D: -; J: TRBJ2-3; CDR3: CASSLMGNGADTQYF; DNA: TGTGCCAGCAGCTTAATGGGAAATGGGGCAGATACGCAGTATTTT
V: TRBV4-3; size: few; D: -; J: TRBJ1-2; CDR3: CASSQDGAAYGYTF; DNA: TGCGCCAGCAGCCAAGACGGGGCAGCCTATGGCTACACCTTC
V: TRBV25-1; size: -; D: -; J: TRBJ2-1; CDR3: CASSDPQDDNEQFF; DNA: TGTGCCAGCAGTGACCCCCAGGACGACAATGAGCAGTTCTTC
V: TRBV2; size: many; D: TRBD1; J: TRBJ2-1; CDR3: CASRKDRERSYNEQFF; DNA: TGTGCCAGCAGGAAGGACAGGGAAAGGTCCTACAATGAGCAGTTCTTC
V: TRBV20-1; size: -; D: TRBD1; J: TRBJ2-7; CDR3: CSAGAVQDRGWYEQYF; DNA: TGCAGTGCTGGAGCCGTCCAGGACAGGGGTTGGTACGAGCAGTACTTC
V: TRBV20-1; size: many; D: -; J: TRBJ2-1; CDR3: CSARDLGQDYNEQFF; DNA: TGCAGTGCTAGAGATCTTGGGCAGGACTACAATGAGCAGTTCTTC
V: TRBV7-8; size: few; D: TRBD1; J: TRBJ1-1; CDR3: CASSSPPGQENTEAFF; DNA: TGTGCCAGCAGCTCTCCTCCGGGACAGGAGAACACTGAAGCTTTCTTT
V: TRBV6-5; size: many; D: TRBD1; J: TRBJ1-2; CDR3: CASSYSGGSGYTF; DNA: TGTGCCAGCAGTTACTCAGGGGGCAGTGGCTACACCTTC
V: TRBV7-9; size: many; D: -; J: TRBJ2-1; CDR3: CASSLVGSPYNEQFF; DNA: TGTGCCAGCAGCTTAGTCGGCAGTCCCTACAATGAGCAGTTCTTC
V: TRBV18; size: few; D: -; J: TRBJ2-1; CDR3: CASSPRIPKSSYNEQFF; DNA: TGTGCCAGCTCACCTAGAATCCCAAAGAGCTCCTACAATGAGCAGTTCTTC
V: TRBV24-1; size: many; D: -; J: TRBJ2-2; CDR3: CATSDSGTTRRGAGELFF; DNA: TGTGCCACCAGTGATTCCGGGACTACCCGCAGGGGCGCCGGGGAGCTGTTTTTT
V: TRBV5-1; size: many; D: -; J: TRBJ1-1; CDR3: CASSLAGGLDTEAFF; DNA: TGCGCCAGCAGCTTGGCTGGGGGTTTGGACACTGAAGCTTTCTTT
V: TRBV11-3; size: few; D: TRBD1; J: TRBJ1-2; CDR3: CASSPHGTGVANYGYTF; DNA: TGTGCCAGCAGCCCGCACGGGACAGGGGTTGCGAACTATGGCTACACCTTC
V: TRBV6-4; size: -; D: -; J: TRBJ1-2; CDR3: CASRERDGYGYTF; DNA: TGTGCCAGCAGGGAGAGGGATGGCTATGGCTACACCTTC
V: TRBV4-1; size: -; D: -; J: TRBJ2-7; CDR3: CASSKLQRPPYEQYF; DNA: TGCGCCAGCAGTAAACTACAGCGGCCCCCCTACGAGCAGTACTTC
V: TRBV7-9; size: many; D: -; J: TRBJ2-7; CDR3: CASSLGTHEQYF; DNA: TGTGCCAGCAGTCTAGGGACGCACGAGCAGTACTTC
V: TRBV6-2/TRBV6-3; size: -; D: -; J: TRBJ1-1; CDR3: CASSYSFTEAFF; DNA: TGTGCCAGCAGTTACTCTTTCACTGAAGCTTTCTTT
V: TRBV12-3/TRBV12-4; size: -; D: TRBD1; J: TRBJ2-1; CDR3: CASRGGQGDYEQFF; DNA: TGTGCCAGCAGGGGGGGACAGGGGGACTATGAGCAGTTCTTC
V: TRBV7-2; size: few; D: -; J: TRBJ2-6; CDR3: CASSPTSGFSGANVLTF; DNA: TGTGCCAGCAGCCCAACGTCAGGTTTCTCTGGGGCCAACGTCCTGACTTTC
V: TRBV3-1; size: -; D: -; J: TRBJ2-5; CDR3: CAMRDDKYQETQYF; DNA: TGTGCCATGCGGGACGATAAGTACCAAGAGACCCAGTACTTC
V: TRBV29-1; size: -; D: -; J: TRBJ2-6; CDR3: CSVEADTTDSGANVLTF; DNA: TGCAGCGTTGAGGCGGACACGACCGACTCTGGGGCCAACGTCCTGACTTTC
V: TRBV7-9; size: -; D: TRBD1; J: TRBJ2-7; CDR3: CASSPQGSSYEQYF; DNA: TGTGCCAGCAGCCCACAGGGGAGCTCCTACGAGCAGTACTTC
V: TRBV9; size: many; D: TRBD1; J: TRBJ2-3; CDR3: CASSTRQGFTDTQYF; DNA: TGTGCCAGCAGCACGCGACAGGGATTTACAGATACGCAGTATTTT
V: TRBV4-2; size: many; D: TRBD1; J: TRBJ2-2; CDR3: CASSLHRGLNTGELFF; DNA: TGTGCCAGCAGCCTCCACAGGGGGCTTAACACCGGGGAGCTGTTTTTT
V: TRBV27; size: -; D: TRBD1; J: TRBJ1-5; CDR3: CASSNRGREVQPQHF; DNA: TGTGCCAGCAGTAACAGGGGGCGCGAGGTTCAGCCCCAGCATTTT
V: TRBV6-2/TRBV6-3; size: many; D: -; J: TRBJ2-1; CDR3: CASSYSPAPNEQFF; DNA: TGTGCCAGCAGTTACTCCCCAGCCCCCAATGAGCAGTTCTTC
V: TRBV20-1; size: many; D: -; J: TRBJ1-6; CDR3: CSARERRMPPLHF; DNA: TGCAGTGCTAGAGAGCGCAGAATGCCCCCCCTCCACTTT
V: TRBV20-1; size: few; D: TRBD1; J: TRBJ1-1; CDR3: CSAMDRGKGTFF; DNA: TGCAGTGCTATGGACAGGGGTAAAGGGACTTTCTTT
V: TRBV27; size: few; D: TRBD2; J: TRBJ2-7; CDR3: CASSSLAGAYEQYF; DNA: TGTGCCAGCAGTTCGCTAGCGGGGGCCTACGAGCAGTACTTC
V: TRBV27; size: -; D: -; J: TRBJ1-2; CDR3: CASSVSGDYGYTF; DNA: TGTGCCAGCAGTGTCTCAGGGGACTATGGCTACACCTTC